The table lists the clone carrying this T cell receptor (beta chain) with a few counts. These data belong to a study of human T cells and chemical hapten exposure. Looked up from germline, CDR1 is SGHTA and CDR2 is FQGTGA. The CDR3 spans 19 residues. The V and J ends lost 1 base and 9 bases, in that order; junction bases with no gene match: 18. Noted time point: patch test 2, 6 weeks after DPC sensitization. Treatment given: therapeutic diphenylcyclopropenone sensitization with weekly scalp DPC. Prior to each patch test being applied, blood was drawn. In TCRdb, the RACE reads were re-called with MiXCR into one record per CDR3 protein. Among tens of thousands of distinct CDR3 sequences listed, approximately 9.9% were seen once.

Here the sequenced sample was whole blood, taken in connection with sensitization to the hapten diphenylcyclopropenone (DPC). This chain joins TRBV7-3 and TRBJ2-1, with 10 bases lining up with TRBD1. The TCR originated in a middle-aged man with alopecia areata. Some clones in this sample may be carry-over from other donors' samples. The CDR3 coding sequence is TGTGCCAGCAGCTTAAGAGGGTTTGCGGGACAGGGGTTTCTTAGTGAGCAGTTCTTC. Translated, it gives CASSLRGFAGQGFLSEQFF.